Sequencing of this T cell receptor (beta chain) was carried out in a study of CD8 T cells in Susac syndrome (dated by TCRdb to about 2019). With respect to the entire study: Repertoire sequencing was used to test whether CD8+ T cell activation and differentiation in Susac syndrome was antigen driven. The study compared CD8+ T cell repertoire clonality among about a dozen healthy donors, roughly 14 Susac syndrome patients and about 16 multiple sclerosis patients.

High-throughput TCR beta sequencing profiled peripheral blood CD8+ and CD4+ T cells from healthy donors, Susac syndrome patients and multiple sclerosis patients. The multiple sclerosis controls were treatment-naive patients whose relapsing-remitting disease, either stable or active, fulfilled the revised McDonald criteria. CD8+ TEMRA cells were enriched by FACS, while bulk CD8+ and CD4+ T cells were purified by magnetic negative isolation. Blood was drawn into EDTA tubes, processed within 24 hours, and PBMCs were isolated by density gradient centrifugation. PBMCs destined for TCR sequencing were cryopreserved in liquid nitrogen and later thawed in a 37 °C water bath. A purity of at least 90% was achieved for sorted or isolated CD4+, CD8+ and CD8+ TEMRA cells. RNA was extracted using the RNeasy kit, and 0.5 to 1 microgram was reverse transcribed with random hexamers. The immunoSEQ multiplex PCR assay, which covers 54 Vbeta and 13 Jbeta segments, was used to amplify TCR beta CDR3 regions. PCR amplification bias was corrected using a synthetic template baseline for primer optimization and computational correction. The source study handled its data this way. Reads were assigned to V, D and J genes according to IMGT and analyzed in immunoSEQ Analyzer, with only productive sequences retained. Clonality was computed as one minus Shannon entropy normalized by log2 of the number of productive unique sequences. Public and private clones were assessed among the 100 most prevalent clones of each patient and control. A clone was defined as Susac-specific if it was absent from the healthy and MS cohorts, from approximately 980 published viral clones and from other ImmuneACCESS disease sequences. TCRdb trimmed the raw reads at Q25, called clones with MiXCR and kept productive beta chains. Each CDR3 protein gets just one entry, which takes the most common genes and DNA from the rows behind it. The V and J calls shown here were made by TCRdb, not taken from the authors' results. The sample profile shows about 280,000 distinct CDR3 sequences; about 88% of them were found once. The ten most abundant clones make up approximately 0.12% of the sample.

CDR1 and CDR2, per the germline V gene (reference sequence), are SSHAT and FNYEAQ. Counted from cysteine to phenylalanine, this CDR3 has 15 amino acids. The kept DNA is CDR3 alone, 45 bases in frame from the first base. Worth noting for this clonotype: This clone's antigen is unknown. At one end the junction does not follow the germline gene, possibly because of a read error.

The research as a whole found: The TCR sequencing and HLA analysis was acknowledged to have included a relatively small number of individuals.

The source material was CD8+ T cells from PBMCs. The TCR originated in a human donor with multiple sclerosis. The chain was built from TRBV7-7 and TRBJ2-1; the D gene remains uncertain. The CDR3 protein is CASSPTLSSYNEQFF. The bases are TGTGCTAGCAGCCCGACACTGAGCTCCTACAATGAGCAGTTCTTC. The entire variable domain, with the stretches around the CDR3 drawn from the reference TRBV7-7 and TRBJ2-1 proteins, is GAGVSQSPRYKVTKRGQDVTLRCDPISSHATLYWYQQALGQGPEFLTYFNYEAQPDKSGLPSDRFSAERPEGSISTLTIQRTEQRDSAMYRCASSPTLSSYNEQFFGPGTRLTVL.